The entry that follows covers one TCR beta chain sequence. In the original processing: Estimation of nucleated cell counts was performed using reference gene primer amplification. This table comes from immunoSEQ multiplex PCR, and its TCRdb copy is limited to in-frame clones, with some not included. V and J calls and clone size are given by that table; D and trimming were obtained from the DNA. The sample includes more than 45,000 clones, 85% to 90% seen only once; the top ten take around 15%. The CDR3 has 15 residues. Germline values: CDR1 SGHRS, CDR2 YFSETQ. The V and J ends lost 1 base and 2 bases respectively, with 10 bases between them. The record originates from a study of blood T cell repertoires in COVID-19. Turning to the study itself: Sites across the United States, Italy and Spain contributed samples from acute and convalescent COVID-19. PBMCs, B-cell-depleted T cells, or T cells were the source of the cDNA or gDNA that made up the material.

The specimen sequenced was peripheral blood. The chain joins TRBV5-1 to TRBJ2-1; D may be TRBD1 (6 bases). The receptor was derived from a man aged 65 to 85 with acute or convalescent COVID-19. The CDR3 region has the DNA TGCGCCAGCAGCTTGAGGGGGAGTACCTACAATGAGCAGTTCTTC. This encodes CASSLRGSTYNEQFF.